The 29 T cell receptor beta chains presented below share a single source sample, sequenced in a study of blood T cell repertoires in COVID-19. Clones were sequenced by immunoSEQ multiplex PCR, and TCRdb holds only the in-frame ones, with some missing. This sample has 210,000 or so clones, with about 85% found just once. The sample consisted of PBMCs or T cells enriched from blood (not recorded which). These receptors all stem from a man aged 25-40 years who had recovered from COVID-19.

V and J are TRBV5-8 and TRBJ1-5, with 7 bases aligning to TRBD1. This CDR3 region has 13 residues. Germline V CDR1 and CDR2: SGHTS, YDEGEE. Unmatched junction bases numbered 3, after V lost 6 bases and J lost 3 bases. DNA for the CDR3: TGTGCCAGCAAGGGACAGTTCAATCAGCCCCAGCATTTT. This translates into CASKGQFNQPQHF.

The rearrangement uses TRBV28 and TRBJ1-1, with TRBD1 as a possible D gene (6 bases). The CDR3 extends over 14 amino acids. The germline V gene encodes CDR1 MDHEN and CDR2 SYDVKM. Trimming took off 5 bases at V and 7 bases at J, with 17 bases between the two ends. The CDR3 DNA follows: TGTGCCAGCAGTACCCCGGGGGGCCGGGGTGAAGCTTTCTTT. Translated, it gives CASSTPGGRGEAFF.

CDR3 residues: CASSSSGGQGYTF. The CDR3 DNA reads TGTGCCAGCAGCTCCTCAGGGGGACAAGGCTACACCTTC. V and J are TRBV11-3 and TRBJ1-2; 7 positions agree with TRBD1. The germline V gene has CDR1 SGHNT and CDR2 YENEEA. V was clipped by 4 bases and J by 8 bases; unmatched bases: 7. The length of the CDR3 is 13 residues.

This clone came up a few times. This chain joins TRBV5-8 and TRBJ2-7; tentatively, D is TRBD2 (7 bases). Per the germline V gene, CDR1 is SGHTS and CDR2 is YDEGEE. The V end lost 4 bases, the J end lost 3 bases, and 17 bases lay between the germline ends. The CDR3 runs to 15 residues. For the CDR3, the DNA is TGTGCCAGCAGCCCGGGGGCGGGAGAAGGCTACGAGCAGTACTTC. Translation gives CASSPGAGEGYEQYF.

This chain joins TRBV30 and TRBJ1-6; TRBD1 matches 9 bases. CDR1 GTSNPN and CDR2 SVGIG come from the germline V gene (reference sequence). J was trimmed by 7 bases and V by 3 bases; bases with no gene match: 4. The length of the CDR3 is 14 residues. DNA of the CDR3: TGTGCCTGGAGCCAGGACAGGGGAAATTCACCCCTCCACTTT. Protein sequence: CAWSQDRGNSPLHF.

The chain links TRBV18 to TRBJ1-3; D is ambiguous. Per the germline V gene, CDR1 is KGHSH and CDR2 is LQKENI. Trimming stripped 1 base from V and 0 bases from J, with 13 bases between. The length of the CDR3 is 17 residues. For the CDR3, the DNA is TGTGCCAGCTCACCACTAACTCAGGCCAGCTCTGGAAACACCATATATTTT. It is translated as CASSPLTQASSGNTIYF.

V is TRBV7-7 and J is TRBJ1-4; 8 nucleotides line up with TRBD1. Germline values: CDR1 SSHAT, CDR2 FNYEAQ (reference sequence). After removal of 1 base from V and 8 bases from J, the junction contained 6 bases not matched to a gene. This CDR3 is 15 amino acids long. CDR3 residues: CASSLGRGRREKLFF. The CDR3 DNA reads TGTGCCAGCAGCTTAGGCAGGGGGCGCCGGGAAAAACTGTTTTTT.

The chain links TRBV7-2 to TRBJ1-2; TRBD1 might be the D (5 bases). Germline values: CDR1 SGHTA, CDR2 FQGNSA. The CDR3 consists of 13 residues. Trimming took 3 bases from V and 6 from J, leaving 11 bases between them. The CDR3 DNA reads TGTGCCAGCAGCTTCGGGGGAGATAATGGCTACACCTTC. This gives the protein CASSFGGDNGYTF.

The gene calls are TRBV27 and TRBJ2-1; 7 bases are shared with TRBD2. There are 15 residues in the CDR3. Germline trimming cut 6 bases from V and 6 bases from J; bases unmatched to any gene: 11. Germline CDR1 is MNHEY and CDR2 is SMNVEV (reference sequence). The CDR3 spells CASRSGLPLLNEQFF. CDR3 DNA: TGTGCCAGCAGATCGGGACTACCGCTTCTCAATGAGCAGTTCTTC.

The chain uses TRBV27 and TRBJ2-5, with TRBD2 as a possible D gene (6 bases). CDR1 and CDR2 from the germline V gene are MNHEY and SMNVEV (reference sequence). There are 14 residues in the CDR3. Trimming cost V 5 bases and J 2 bases, with 12 bases left between them. CDR3 amino acids: CASSPRGNQETQYF. The DNA for the CDR3 is TGTGCCAGCAGTCCCCGGGGGAATCAAGAGACCCAGTACTTC.

The J gene is TRBJ1-1, the V gene TRBV6-5, with a tentative D call TRBD1 (6 bases). V lost 6 bases and J 10 bases, leaving 18 bases between the germline ends. Per germline, CDR1 MNHEY and CDR2 SVGAGI. CDR3 length: 13 amino acids. CDR3: CASRMTGVGPAFF. The DNA for the CDR3 is TGTGCCAGCAGAATGACAGGCGTGGGCCCAGCTTTCTTT.

The V and J genes are TRBV10-2 and TRBJ2-1; 12 bases match TRBD2. This CDR3 has 16 amino acids. Germline CDR1 WSHSY, CDR2 SAAADI. V was pared by 4 bases and J by 10 bases, with 11 bases of the junction left unmatched. Here the CDR3 DNA reads TGCGCCAGCAGTGCGATCGGGACTAGCGGGCTAGCGGAGCAGTTCTTC. Translation gives CASSAIGTSGLAEQFF.

The J gene is TRBJ1-2, the V gene TRBV27; 7 positions match TRBD1. Germline V gives CDR1 MNHEY, CDR2 SMNVEV (reference sequence). After removal of 4 bases from V and 2 bases from J, the junction contained 1 base not matched to a gene. The CDR3 contains 13 residues. CDR3 residues: CASSYRGNYGYTF. The CDR3 DNA reads TGTGCCAGCAGTTACAGGGGAAACTATGGCTACACCTTC.

Concerning this clone: In the same sample, other DNA sequences code for this CDR3. The chain is built from TRBV9 and TRBJ1-4; unclear D gene. Germline values: CDR1 SGDLS, CDR2 YYNGEE. The CDR3 has 13 amino acids. Between the trimmed V and J ends, which lost 0 bases and 5 bases, there was a span of 5 bases. The CDR3 region is CASSVGGNEKLFF. For the CDR3, the DNA is TGTGCCAGCAGCGTAGGCGGGAATGAAAAACTGTTTTTT.

V gene TRBV28 combines with J gene TRBJ2-5; D remains ambiguous. V was pared by 3 bases and J by 7 bases, with 18 bases between. This CDR3 has 15 amino acids. Germline V gene lookup returns CDR1 MDHEN and CDR2 SYDVKM. For the CDR3, the DNA is TGTGCCAGCAGTTTCTTCGGCCGAGCCCCAGGGACCCAGTACTTC. It encodes CASSFFGRAPGTQYF.

This clone was detected once. The chain carries TRBV11-2 and TRBJ1-6; 8 bases match TRBD1. CDR1 is SGHAT, CDR2 FQNNGV, per germline. The CDR3 is made up of 14 amino acids. Trimming removed 1 base from V and 8 bases from J; junction bases left unmatched: 1. For the CDR3, the DNA is TGTGCCAGCAGCTTAGGACAGGGGCATTCACCCCTCCACTTT. Amino acid sequence: CASSLGQGHSPLHF.

The chain joins TRBV30 to TRBJ1-2; unclear D gene. V shed 0 bases and J shed 4 bases, with 9 bases lying between them. CDR3 length: 13 residues. Germline CDR1 and CDR2: GTSNPN and SVGIG (reference sequence). CDR3 in amino acids: CAWSVTGSYGYTF. In DNA form, the CDR3 reads TGTGCCTGGAGTGTAACGGGGTCCTATGGCTACACCTTC.

This chain joins TRBV19 and TRBJ1-6, with D maybe TRBD1 (5 bases). V was shortened by 5 bases and J by 10 bases, with 9 bases between the two germline ends. Germline CDR1 and CDR2: LNHDA and SQIVND (reference sequence). The length of the CDR3 is 12 residues. The CDR3 loop reads CASSGRGSPLHF. The CDR3 DNA follows: TGTGCCAGTAGTGGGCGGGGGTCACCCCTCCACTTT.

Here the CDR3 reads CASSFGREDEQPQHF. Here the CDR3 DNA reads TGTGCCAGCAGCTTCGGCAGGGAGGACGAGCAGCCCCAGCATTTT. The chain has TRBV5-8 and TRBJ1-5; possible D gene TRBD1, 5 bases. The CDR3 is 15 residues long. Trimming cost V 2 bases and J 7 bases, with 16 bases left between them. Germline CDR1 and CDR2: SGHTS and YDEGEE. The entire variable domain, with the rest obtained from reference TRBV5-8 and TRBJ1-5, is as follows: EAGVTQSPTHLIKTRGQQATLRCSPISGHTSVYWYQQALGLGLQFLLWYDEGEERNRGNFPPRFSGRQFPNYSSELNVNALELEDSALYLCASSFGREDEQPQHFGDGTRLSIL.

The chain uses TRBV4-2 and TRBJ1-1; perhaps TRBD1 as D (6 bases). V lost 1 base and J 13 bases, leaving 16 bases between the germline ends. This CDR3 region has 13 residues. Germline-derived CDR1 and CDR2 are LGHNA and YNFKEQ. The chain's CDR3 is CASSQVGTLDGFF. Written as DNA, the CDR3 is TGTGCCAGCAGCCAAGTTGGGACACTTGATGGTTTCTTT.

The chain couples TRBV18 to TRBJ1-4; TRBD1 is a possible D gene (5 bases). The CDR3 is 13 residues long. V dropped 2 bases and J dropped 17 bases, with 18 bases sitting between them. CDR1 and CDR2 from the germline V gene are KGHSH and LQKENI. The CDR3 DNA follows: TGTGCCAGCTCACCAGTACCCCAGGGTCGCGTTTTTTTT. Encoded protein: CASSPVPQGRVFF.

The chain carries TRBV27 and TRBJ2-3, with TRBD2 matching over 9 bases. There are 16 residues in the CDR3. Germline values: CDR1 MNHEY, CDR2 SMNVEV (reference sequence). V lost 0 bases, J lost 4 bases, and 5 bases stayed unmatched. CDR3 DNA sequence: TGTGCCAGCAGTTTATCAGCGGGGGGATTCGCAGATACGCAGTATTTT. Protein: CASSLSAGGFADTQYF.

The chain has TRBV2 and TRBJ1-5; tentative D call: TRBD1 (6 bases). V lost 7 bases and J lost 4, with 17 bases in between. CDR3 size: 15 residues. Per germline, CDR1 SNHLY and CDR2 FYNNEI. The CDR3 loop is CASKQDSATNQPQHF. DNA of the CDR3: TGTGCCAGCAAGCAGGACAGCGCTACTAATCAGCCCCAGCATTTT.

V gene TRBV5-1 combines with J gene TRBJ1-3; weak D call: TRBD1 (6 bases). Between the trimmed V and J ends, which lost 0 bases and 2 bases, there was a span of 12 bases. This CDR3 spans 16 amino acids. Germline V gene lookup returns CDR1 SGHRS and CDR2 YFSETQ. The CDR3 protein is CASSLEQGSPGNTIYF. The CDR3 region has the DNA TGCGCCAGCAGCTTGGAACAGGGCTCCCCTGGAAACACCATATATTTT.

V gene TRBV28 combines with J gene TRBJ1-5, with 8 bases matching TRBD1. V was clipped by 7 bases and J by 5 bases; unmatched bases: 16. The CDR3 extends over 17 amino acids. From germline, CDR1 is MDHEN and CDR2 SYDVKM. The CDR3 coding sequence is TGTGCCAGCATGGGGGGGACCTACGGGACAGGTGATCAGCCCCAGCATTTT. Translating gives CASMGGTYGTGDQPQHF.

The chain carries TRBV3-1 (or the pseudogene TRBV3-2) and TRBJ1-2, with 7 bases matching TRBD1. J gave up 4 bases and V 3 bases, and 8 bases lay outside the gene matches. Germline loops: CDR1 LGHDT, CDR2 YNNKEL (reference sequence). CDR3 length equals 15 residues. The CDR3 nucleotides read TGTGCCAGCAGCCACGGTCCGGGACAGCCCTATGGCTACACCTTC. Its protein product is CASSHGPGQPYGYTF.

V usage is TRBV14 and J usage is TRBJ1-2; 8 bases fit TRBD1. CDR1 and CDR2 from the germline V gene are SGHDN and FVKESK. This CDR3 spans 13 amino acids. Germline trimming cut 10 bases from V and 3 bases from J; bases unmatched to any gene: 7. CDR3 in amino acids: CATSPGQDYGYTF. CDR3 bases: TGTGCCACCTCACCGGGACAGGACTATGGCTACACCTTC.

CDR3 DNA sequence: TGTGCCAGCAGCCCGATGCTAGAGGGCTATGGCTACACCTTC. Translation: CASSPMLEGYGYTF. The rearrangement joins TRBV3-1 (or the pseudogene TRBV3-2) to TRBJ1-2; no reliable D call. The CDR3 totals 14 residues. Deletions cut 4 bases from V and 4 bases from J, with 13 bases between. CDR1 and CDR2 (germline): LGHDT, YNNKEL (reference sequence).

This rearrangement joins TRBV18 to TRBJ2-4, with 14 positions matching TRBD2. CDR3 length: 18 amino acids. V was pared by 6 bases and J by 1 base, with 8 bases of the junction left unmatched. The germline gives CDR1 KGHSH, CDR2 LQKENI. The DNA for the CDR3 is TGTGCCAGCTCGCCGGGACTAGCGGGAGAAAGGGCCAAAAACATTCAGTACTTC. It is translated as CASSPGLAGERAKNIQYF.